A single sample gave rise to the 21 T cell receptor beta chains below, sequenced in a study of cytomegalovirus exposure and HLA in healthy donors. With 60 Vbeta and 13 Jbeta primers, the PCR was carried out. Profiled with immunoSEQ multiplex PCR; TCRdb holds only in-frame clones, not every one. The sample carries fewer than 100,000 clones, around 73% recorded once. The material sequenced was PBMCs. The source is a man aged 35-49 years in good health and CMV-seronegative.

CDR3 nucleotide sequence: TGCGCCAGCAGCCAACGCTTTGGTGAGCGGGGGGGCCGCGAGCAGTACTTC. The encoded protein is CASSQRFGERGGREQYF. This rearrangement joins TRBV4-1 to TRBJ2-7; 10 nucleotides line up with TRBD2. The CDR3 length is 17 residues. V lost 2 bases and J lost 6; bases outside the gene matches: 13. CDR1 and CDR2 (germline): MGHRA, YSYEKL.

As concerns this clone: A read error is likely, as this CDR3 ends without the conserved phenylalanine or tryptophan. CDR3 coding DNA: TGTGCCAGCAGCTTATCGGGACAGTACTCACCCCTCCACTCT. This translates into CASSLSGQYSPLHS. The genes are TRBV9 and TRBJ1-6; TRBD1 matches at 7 bases. Germline values: CDR1 SGDLS, CDR2 YYNGEE. The V segment lost 4 bases and the J segment 10 bases; nucleotides outside the gene matches: 8. The CDR3 is 14 residues long.

A single count supports this clone. This chain connects TRBV5-1 to TRBJ1-1; a possible D gene is TRBD1 (5 bases). CDR1 is SGHRS, CDR2 YFSETQ, per germline. The V end lost 4 bases, the J end lost 1 base, and 14 bases lay between the germline ends. The CDR3 runs to 15 residues. This CDR3 is CASSANQGPNTEAFF. CDR3 DNA sequence: TGCGCCAGCAGCGCAAACCAGGGCCCGAACACTGAAGCTTTCTTT.

The V call is TRBV11-2, the J call TRBJ2-3; TRBD1 agrees at 10 bases. This CDR3 has 17 residues. CDR1 is SGHAT and CDR2 is FQNNGV in the germline V gene. The J segment lost 3 bases and the V segment lost 5 bases, leaving 11 bases of the junction unmatched. Here the CDR3 DNA reads TGTGCCAGCAGCCTCACTTATACGGGACAGGGGACAGATACGCAGTATTTT. It codes for CASSLTYTGQGTDTQYF.

The chain has TRBV27 and TRBJ2-7; no reliable D call. Trimming removed 6 bases from V and 2 bases from J, with 17 bases in between. CDR1 and CDR2 from the germline V gene are MNHEY and SMNVEV (reference sequence). The CDR3 is 15 amino acids. The CDR3 coding sequence is TGTGCCAGCAGAAGCCTTCTAGGATTCCCCTACGAGCAGTACTTC. Translating gives CASRSLLGFPYEQYF.

The rearrangement uses TRBV12-5 and TRBJ1-1; no reliable D call. CDR1 and CDR2 (germline): LGHNT, FRNRAP. The CDR3 runs 16 residues. V was trimmed by 2 bases and J by 1 base, leaving 14 bases between them. The CDR3 DNA sequence: TGTGCTAGTGGTTTGCCAGAAACTCGCGGGAACACTGAAGCTTTCTTT. Amino acid sequence: CASGLPETRGNTEAFF. The whole variable domain, remainder taken from reference TRBV12-5 and TRBJ1-1, is DARVTQTPRHKVTEMGQEVTMRCQPILGHNTVFWYRQTMMQGLELLAYFRNRAPLDDSGMPKDRFSAEMPDATLATLKIQPSEPRDSAVYFCASGLPETRGNTEAFFGQGTRLTVV.

This clone was seen only once. The CDR3 nucleotides read TGTGCCATCGGACTAGCGGGAGTTGGCGGGGAGCTGTTTTTT. Translation gives CAIGLAGVGGELFF. The chain recombines TRBV10-3 with TRBJ2-2; 13 bases are a match to TRBD2. The ends lost 8 bases at V and 7 bases at J; junction bases unmatched: 4. The length of the CDR3 is 14 residues. Per the germline V gene, CDR1 is ENHRY and CDR2 is SYGVKD.

J is TRBJ2-3 and V is TRBV28, with TRBD2 matching over 9 bases. This CDR3 contains 16 residues. The trim removed 5 bases at V and 6 bases at J, leaving 12 bases unmatched. The germline V gene has CDR1 MDHEN and CDR2 SYDVKM. The CDR3 loop reads CASSLAPGTSRDTQYF. The CDR3, as DNA: TGTGCCAGCAGTCTGGCTCCCGGGACTAGCAGGGATACGCAGTATTTT.

The chain combines TRBV5-4 with TRBJ2-3; no definite D call. CDR1 SGHNT and CDR2 YYREEE come from the germline V gene (reference sequence). Trimming removed 3 bases at V and 1 base at J, with 9 bases between. The CDR3 covers 14 residues. CDR3 DNA sequence: TGTGCCAGCAGCTCCATGACTCGCACAGATACGCAGTATTTT. Amino acids: CASSSMTRTDTQYF.

This chain uses TRBV6-4 with TRBJ2-7; no firm D call. The CDR3 length is 14 residues. Per the germline V gene, CDR1 is MRHNA and CDR2 is SNTAGT. V was cut by 4 bases and J by 3 bases, with 13 bases left in between. CDR3 protein: CASSADSSGYEQYF. The CDR3 DNA is TGTGCCAGCAGTGCAGACTCCTCGGGCTACGAGCAGTACTTC.

V is TRBV25-1 and J is TRBJ1-1, with 10 positions matching TRBD1. The V segment lost 1 base and the J segment 5 bases; nucleotides outside the gene matches: 7. The CDR3 extends over 16 amino acids. The V gene's germline CDR1 is MGHDK and CDR2 SYGVNS. CDR3 nucleotide sequence: TGTGCCAGCAGTGAATCCCGGACAGGGGGTAGGACTGAAGCTTTCTTT. Residues: CASSESRTGGRTEAFF.

V and J are TRBV28 and TRBJ2-6; 10 positions match TRBD1. J gave up 0 bases and V 2 bases, and 7 bases lay outside the gene matches. The CDR3 totals 19 residues. The V gene's germline CDR1 is MDHEN and CDR2 SYDVKM. In DNA form, the CDR3 reads TGTGCCAGCAGTTTAATTAGGGGGGACAGGGGCTCTGGGGCCAACGTCCTGACTTTC. Translating it yields CASSLIRGDRGSGANVLTF.

This chain joins TRBV5-1 and TRBJ2-1; D call uncertain. This CDR3 is 15 amino acids long. Germline values: CDR1 SGHRS, CDR2 YFSETQ. The V end lost 3 bases, the J end lost 0 bases, and 10 bases lay between the germline ends. CDR3 DNA: TGCGCCAGCAGCTCGCGTCTGAGCTCCTACAATGAGCAGTTCTTC. Its translation is CASSSRLSSYNEQFF.

The chain's CDR3 is CASSGSGGYGTDTQYF. The CDR3 DNA follows: TGTGCCAGCAGTGGCAGCGGGGGGTATGGCACAGATACGCAGTATTTT. This sequence joins TRBV2 and TRBJ2-3; 9 bases are shared with TRBD2. The CDR3 spans 16 residues. Per germline, CDR1 SNHLY and CDR2 FYNNEI. V shed 4 bases and J 1 base; nucleotides not matched to a gene: 6.

The CDR3 bases are TGCAGCGTGAGACAGGGGGCAGAGACCCAGTACTTC. Its protein product is CSVRQGAETQYF. The gene calls are TRBV29-1 and TRBJ2-5, with TRBD1 matching over 10 bases. Trimming cost V 6 bases and J 4 bases; bases outside gene matches: 2. The CDR3 contains 12 residues. Germline CDR1 SQVTM, CDR2 ANQGSEA.

This chain joins TRBV9 and TRBJ2-1, with D perhaps TRBD2 (6 bases). With 1 base removed from V and 8 bases from J, the gap between germline ends came to 16 bases. Looked up from germline, CDR1 is SGDLS and CDR2 is YYNGEE. The CDR3 contains 15 residues. CDR3 in amino acids: CASSVKLEGNHEQFF. CDR3 bases: TGTGCCAGCAGCGTAAAGCTGGAGGGAAACCATGAGCAGTTCTTC.

The V call is TRBV7-8, the J call TRBJ1-2, with D uncertain. V was clipped by 1 base and J by 1 base, with 10 bases between them. CDR3 size: 15 residues. Looked up from germline, CDR1 is SGHVS and CDR2 is FQNEAQ. The CDR3 DNA follows: TGTGCCAGCAGCTTAGGGCCAGTCCTTAACTATGGCTACACCTTC. Amino acids: CASSLGPVLNYGYTF.

The rearrangement links TRBV6-1 to TRBJ1-2, with 11 bases fitting TRBD1. The CDR3 length is 12 residues. V trimming: 7 bases; J trimming: 7 bases; junction bases outside the gene matches: 2. The germline V gene encodes CDR1 MNHNS and CDR2 SASEGT. CDR3 DNA: TGTGCCAGCACCGGGACAGGGGGTGGCTACACCTTC. Its protein is CASTGTGGGYTF.

This clone was recorded a few times. J is TRBJ1-1 and V is TRBV29-1; 10 nucleotides line up with TRBD1. V lost 7 bases and J lost 5; bases outside the gene matches: 7. Germline V gives CDR1 SQVTM, CDR2 ANQGSEA. The CDR3 runs 13 residues. The DNA of the CDR3 is TGCAGCGGGAGGACAGGGGGTAAAACTGAAGCTTTCTTT. Protein sequence: CSGRTGGKTEAFF.

This clone has just one count. The chain combines TRBV15 with TRBJ2-1; TRBD1 matches 9 bases. V lost 5 bases to trimming and J lost 4 bases; unmatched junction nucleotides: 3. Germline-derived CDR1 and CDR2 are LNHNV and YYDKDF (reference sequence). The CDR3 totals 14 residues. Here the CDR3 DNA reads TGTGCCACCAGCCGGGACAGGGAGTACAATGAGCAGTTCTTC. Protein: CATSRDREYNEQFF.

This sequence joins TRBV30 and TRBJ2-3; the D gene is possibly TRBD1 (5 bases). V dropped 4 bases and J dropped 2 bases, with 16 bases sitting between them. Germline V gene lookup returns CDR1 GTSNPN and CDR2 SVGIG (reference sequence). This CDR3 has 15 amino acids. The CDR3 spells CAWTLGHLATDTQYF. The CDR3 DNA reads TGTGCCTGGACCTTGGGGCACCTCGCCACAGATACGCAGTATTTT.